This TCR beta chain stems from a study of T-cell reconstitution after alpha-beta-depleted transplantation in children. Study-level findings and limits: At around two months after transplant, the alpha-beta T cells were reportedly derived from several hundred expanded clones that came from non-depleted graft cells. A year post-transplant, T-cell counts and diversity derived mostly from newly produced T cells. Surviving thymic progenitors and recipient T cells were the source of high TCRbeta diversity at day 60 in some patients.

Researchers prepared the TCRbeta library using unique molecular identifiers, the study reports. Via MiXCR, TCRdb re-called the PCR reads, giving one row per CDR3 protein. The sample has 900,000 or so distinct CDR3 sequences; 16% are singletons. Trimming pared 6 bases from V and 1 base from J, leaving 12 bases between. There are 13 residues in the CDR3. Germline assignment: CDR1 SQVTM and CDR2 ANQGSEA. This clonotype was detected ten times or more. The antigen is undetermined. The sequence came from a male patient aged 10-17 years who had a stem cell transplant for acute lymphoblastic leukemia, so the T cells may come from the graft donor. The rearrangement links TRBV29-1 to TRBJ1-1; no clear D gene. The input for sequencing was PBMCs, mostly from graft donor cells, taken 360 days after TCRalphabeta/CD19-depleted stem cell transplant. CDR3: CSVPNRPNTEAFF. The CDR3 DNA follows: TGCAGCGTCCCTAATCGACCGAACACTGAAGCTTTCTTT.